This T cell receptor (beta chain) was retrieved from a study of T cell responses to AZD1222 COVID-19 vaccine. Findings of the study overall: Clonal diversity was possibly underestimated, and white British individuals and females predominated among donors. Once two AZD1222 doses were given, Spike-specific TCR breadth and depth went up. Spike was spanned by vaccine-associated CD4 TCRs, with dominance at 160-218 and 743-854.

About this clone itself: Its specificity is unknown.

V trimming: 5 bases; J trimming: 1 base; junction bases outside the gene matches: 11. The CDR3 consists of 18 residues. Germline values: CDR1 LGHDT, CDR2 YNNKEL (reference sequence). Analyses pooled second doses at about 4 or about 12 weeks. Clones were read by immunoSEQ multiplex PCR, and TCRdb kept only the in-frame ones, dropping some. Of fewer than 90,000 clones listed, just over 85% are singletons. This receptor was taken from an adult who received the AZD1222 COVID-19 vaccine. This sequence joins TRBV3-1 (or the pseudogene TRBV3-2) and TRBJ2-6, with 7 bases identical to TRBD1. The source material was peripheral blood, sampled 28 days after the second AZD1222 dose. Here the CDR3 DNA reads TGTGCCAGCAGCTACTTACAGGGGCCTAATTCTGGGGCCAACGTCCTGACTTTC. Amino acids: CASSYLQGPNSGANVLTF.